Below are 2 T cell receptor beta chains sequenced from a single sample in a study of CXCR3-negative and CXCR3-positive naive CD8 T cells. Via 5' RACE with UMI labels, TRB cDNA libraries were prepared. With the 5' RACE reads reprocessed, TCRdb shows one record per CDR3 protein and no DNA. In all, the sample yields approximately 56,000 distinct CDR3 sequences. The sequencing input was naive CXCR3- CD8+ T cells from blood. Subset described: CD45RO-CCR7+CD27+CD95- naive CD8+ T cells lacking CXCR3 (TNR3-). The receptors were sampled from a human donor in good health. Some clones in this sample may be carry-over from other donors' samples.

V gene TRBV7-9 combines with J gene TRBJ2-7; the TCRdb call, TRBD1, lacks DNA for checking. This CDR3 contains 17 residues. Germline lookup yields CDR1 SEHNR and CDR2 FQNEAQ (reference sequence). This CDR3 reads CASSLVGAGVPAYEQYF.

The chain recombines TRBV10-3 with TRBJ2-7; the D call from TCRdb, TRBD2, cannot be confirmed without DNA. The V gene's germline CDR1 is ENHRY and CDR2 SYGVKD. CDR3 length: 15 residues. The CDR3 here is CAISVGLADSYEQYF.